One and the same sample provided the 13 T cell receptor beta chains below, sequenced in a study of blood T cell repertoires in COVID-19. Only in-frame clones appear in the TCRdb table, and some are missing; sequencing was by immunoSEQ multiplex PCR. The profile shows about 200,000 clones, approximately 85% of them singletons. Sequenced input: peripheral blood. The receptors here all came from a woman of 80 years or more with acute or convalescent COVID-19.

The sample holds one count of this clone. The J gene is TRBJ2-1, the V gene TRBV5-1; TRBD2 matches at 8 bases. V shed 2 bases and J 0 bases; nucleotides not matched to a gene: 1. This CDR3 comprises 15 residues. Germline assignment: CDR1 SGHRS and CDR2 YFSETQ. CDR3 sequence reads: CASSFSGSSYNEQFF. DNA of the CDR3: TGCGCCAGCAGCTTCAGCGGGAGCTCCTACAATGAGCAGTTCTTC.

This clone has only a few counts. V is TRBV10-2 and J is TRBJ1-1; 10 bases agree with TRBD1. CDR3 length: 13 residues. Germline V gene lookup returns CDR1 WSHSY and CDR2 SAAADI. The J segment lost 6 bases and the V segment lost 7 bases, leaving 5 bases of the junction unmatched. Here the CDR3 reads CASNRQGAAEAFF. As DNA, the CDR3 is TGCGCCAGCAACCGACAGGGGGCCGCTGAAGCTTTCTTT.

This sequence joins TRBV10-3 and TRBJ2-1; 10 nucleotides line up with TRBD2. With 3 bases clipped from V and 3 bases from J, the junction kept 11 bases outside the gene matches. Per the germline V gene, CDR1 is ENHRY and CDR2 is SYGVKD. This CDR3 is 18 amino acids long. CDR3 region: CAISEPPRTSGIYNEQFF. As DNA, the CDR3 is TGTGCCATCAGTGAACCCCCTCGGACTAGCGGCATCTACAATGAGCAGTTCTTC.

The CDR3 DNA reads TGCAGCGTAACGACTAGCGGATACGAGCAGTACTTC. Its translation: CSVTTSGYEQYF. The J gene is TRBJ2-7, the V gene TRBV29-1, with TRBD2 matching 9 bases. The CDR3 spans 12 residues. CDR1 is SQVTM and CDR2 is ANQGSEA in the germline V gene. Losses at the gene ends were 6 bases for V and 4 bases for J; bases not matched to a gene: 4.

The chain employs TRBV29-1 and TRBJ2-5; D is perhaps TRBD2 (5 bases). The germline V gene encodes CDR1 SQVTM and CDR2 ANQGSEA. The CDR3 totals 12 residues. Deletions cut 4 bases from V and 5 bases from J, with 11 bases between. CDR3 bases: TGCAGCGTTGGTTCGGGAAGGGAGACCCAGTACTTC. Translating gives CSVGSGRETQYF.

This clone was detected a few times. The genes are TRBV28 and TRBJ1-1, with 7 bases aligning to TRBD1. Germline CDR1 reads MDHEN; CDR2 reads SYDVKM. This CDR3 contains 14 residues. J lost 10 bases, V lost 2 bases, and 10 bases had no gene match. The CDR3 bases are TGTGCCAGCAGTTTAGCCCTAGACAGGGAACGAGCTTTCTTT. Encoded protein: CASSLALDRERAFF.

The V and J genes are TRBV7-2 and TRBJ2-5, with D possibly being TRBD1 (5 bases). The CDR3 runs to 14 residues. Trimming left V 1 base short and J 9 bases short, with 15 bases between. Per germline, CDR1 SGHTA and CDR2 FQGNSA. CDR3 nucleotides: TGTGCCAGCAGCTTAGTAAACAGGCTAGGGGCCCAGTACTTC. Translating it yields CASSLVNRLGAQYF.

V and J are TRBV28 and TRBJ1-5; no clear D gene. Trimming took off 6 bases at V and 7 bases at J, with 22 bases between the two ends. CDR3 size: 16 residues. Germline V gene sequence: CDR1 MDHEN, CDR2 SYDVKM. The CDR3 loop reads CASSSGKGANSQPQHF. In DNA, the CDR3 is TGTGCCAGCAGCAGCGGTAAGGGTGCCAACAGCCAGCCCCAGCATTTT. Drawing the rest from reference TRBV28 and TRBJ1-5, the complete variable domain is DVKVTQSSRYLVKRTGEKVFLECVQDMDHENMFWYRQDPGLGLRLIYFSYDVKMKEKGDIPEGYSVSREKKERFSLILESASTNQTSMYLCASSSGKGANSQPQHFGDGTRLSIL.

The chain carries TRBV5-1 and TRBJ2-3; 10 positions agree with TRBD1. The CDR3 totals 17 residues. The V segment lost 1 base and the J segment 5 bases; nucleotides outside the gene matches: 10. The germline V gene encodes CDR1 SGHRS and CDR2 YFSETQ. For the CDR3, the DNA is TGCGCCAGCAGCTTGAGAACTAGGGACAGGGGAGGAGATACGCAGTATTTT. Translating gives CASSLRTRDRGGDTQYF.

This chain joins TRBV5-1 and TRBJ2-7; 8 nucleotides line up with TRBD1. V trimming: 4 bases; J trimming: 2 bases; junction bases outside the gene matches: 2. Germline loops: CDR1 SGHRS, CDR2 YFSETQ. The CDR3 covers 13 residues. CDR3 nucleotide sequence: TGCGCCAGCAGCGACAGGGGACCCTACGAGCAGTACTTC. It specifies CASSDRGPYEQYF. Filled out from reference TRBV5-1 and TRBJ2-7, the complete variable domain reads KAGVTQTPRYLIKTRGQQVTLSCSPISGHRSVSWYQQTPGQGLQFLFEYFSETQRNKGNFPGRFSGRQFSNSRSEMNVSTLELGDSALYLCASSDRGPYEQYFGPGTRLTVT.

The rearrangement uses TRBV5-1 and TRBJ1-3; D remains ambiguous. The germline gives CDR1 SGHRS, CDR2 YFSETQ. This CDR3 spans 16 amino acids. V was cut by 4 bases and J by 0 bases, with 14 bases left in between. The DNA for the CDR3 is TGCGCCAGCAGCCCCATGGGCCGTAACTCTGGAAACACCATATATTTT. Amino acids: CASSPMGRNSGNTIYF.

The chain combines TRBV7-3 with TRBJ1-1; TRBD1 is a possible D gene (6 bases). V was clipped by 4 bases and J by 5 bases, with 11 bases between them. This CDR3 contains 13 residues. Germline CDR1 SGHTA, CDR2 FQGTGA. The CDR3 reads CASSSIRGTEAFF. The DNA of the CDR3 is TGTGCCAGCAGCTCAATCAGGGGAACTGAAGCTTTCTTT.

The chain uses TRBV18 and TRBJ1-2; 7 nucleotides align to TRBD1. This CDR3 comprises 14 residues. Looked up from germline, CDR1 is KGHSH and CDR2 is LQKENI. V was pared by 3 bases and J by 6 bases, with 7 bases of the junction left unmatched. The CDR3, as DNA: TGTGCCAGCTCACCGTCGACAGGGTACCATGGCTACACCTTC. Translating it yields CASSPSTGYHGYTF.